This passage covers 25 T cell receptor beta chains from one sample sequenced in a study of tumor and adjacent non-tumor tissue in lung cancer. RNA was extracted from bulk tissue without any cell sorting. TCRbeta libraries were built with three rounds of nested PCR, modified from ARM-PCR. TCRdb re-analysed the multiplex PCR reads in MiXCR, keeping a single row per CDR3 protein. Among approximately 120,000 distinct CDR3 sequences listed, 75% were seen once. Sequencing used lung tumor tissue. These receptors all stem from a woman aged 60-75 years with non-small cell lung cancer.

In its sample, this clonotype was seen many times. The chain uses TRBV29-1 and TRBJ1-1; D is uncertain. Germline loops: CDR1 SQVTM, CDR2 ANQGSEA. The CDR3 has 13 amino acids. The V end was cut by 0 bases, the J end by 1 base, with 6 bases between. In DNA form, the CDR3 reads TGCAGCGTTGAAGACCTACGGAACACTGAAGCTTTCTTT. This sequence encodes CSVEDLRNTEAFF.

This clonotype occurred a few times. A junction boundary mismatches the germline segment, possibly from a read error. The genes are TRBV24-1 and TRBJ2-1; possible D gene TRBD1, 5 bases. The CDR3 is 17 amino acids. Germline-derived CDR1 and CDR2 are KGHDR and SFDVKD. CDR3 residues: CATGDRADSSTRNEQFF. CDR3 nucleotide sequence: TGTGCCACCGGTGACCGGGCAGACAGTTCCACCCGCAATGAGCAGTTCTTC.

Turning to this clonotype: The final CDR3 position lacks the conserved phenylalanine or tryptophan, pointing to a likely read error. The chain couples TRBV28 to TRBJ2-1; 12 nucleotides match TRBD1. Germline V gene lookup returns CDR1 MDHEN and CDR2 SYDVKM. This CDR3 comprises 14 residues. The CDR3, as DNA: TGTGCTAGCAGCAAGGGGACAGGGGGCTATGAGCAGTTCTCC. It yields the protein CASSKGTGGYEQFS.

The J gene is TRBJ2-1, the V gene TRBV12-3 or TRBV12-4; 14 bases line up with TRBD2. This CDR3 is 16 amino acids long. The CDR3 loop is CISSSGTSGSYNEQFF. The DNA for the CDR3 is TGTATCAGCAGTTCCGGGACTAGCGGGAGTTACAATGAGCAGTTCTTC.

Points on this clonotype: A read error is likely, as this CDR3 ends without the conserved phenylalanine or tryptophan. This chain uses TRBV4-3 with TRBJ1-1; D ambiguous. Germline V gene sequence: CDR1 LGHNA, CDR2 YSLEER. The CDR3 spans 14 residues. CDR3 amino acids: CVSSQEVEYTEAFY. CDR3 coding DNA: TGCGTCAGCAGCCAAGAGGTCGAGTACACTGAAGCTTTCTAT.

A remark on this clonotype: This may come from a read error, since a much larger clone is one base off. The rearrangement joins TRBV6-1 to TRBJ1-5; D may be TRBD1 (5 bases). CDR1 is MNHNS and CDR2 is SASEGT in the germline V gene. The CDR3 runs 13 residues. Trimming removed 7 bases at V and 4 bases at J, with 11 bases between. CDR3 region: CASIQVNNQPQHF. CDR3 coding DNA: TGTGCCAGCATACAGGTGAATAATCAGCCCCAGCATTTT.

This clonotype was observed at least ten times. The chain recombines TRBV28 with TRBJ1-1; D gene uncertain. With 3 bases removed from V and 0 bases from J, the gap between germline ends came to 5 bases. The germline gives CDR1 MDHEN, CDR2 SYDVKM. The CDR3 is made up of 13 amino acids. The DNA for the CDR3 is TGTGCCAGCAGTTTCGTCCTGAACACTGAAGCTTTCTTT. This translates into CASSFVLNTEAFF.

Comments on this clonotype: A read error may be the cause here, since a much bigger clone is one base away. The chain joins TRBV6-1 to TRBJ2-2; D tentatively fits TRBD1 or TRBD2 (5 bases each). The CDR3 is made up of 14 amino acids. Germline assignment: CDR1 MNHNS and CDR2 SASEGT. The CDR3 region is CATPRGPYTGKLFF. The DNA for the CDR3 is TGTGCCACCCCTAGGGGCCCATACACCGGGAAGCTGTTTTTT.

About this clonotype itself: Compared with germline, one end of the junction differs, possibly owing to a read error. In nucleotides, the CDR3 is TGTGCCAGCAGCTCAACGGATATGAACACTGAGGCTTTCTTT. Its protein product is CASSSTDMNTEAFF. The gene calls are TRBV7-9 and TRBJ1-1; D gene ambiguous. From germline, CDR1 is SEHNR and CDR2 FQNEAQ (reference sequence). The CDR3 runs 14 residues.

This clonotype was recorded many times. The chain joins TRBV5-5 to TRBJ2-3, with D possibly matching TRBD2 (6 bases). Germline V gene lookup returns CDR1 SGHKS and CDR2 YYEKEE (reference sequence). The CDR3 length is 14 residues. Trimming cost V 1 base and J 2 bases, with 8 bases left between them. The CDR3 DNA is TGTGCCAGCAGCTTGTCGGGGGACACAGATACGCAGTATTTT. Residues: CASSLSGDTDTQYF.

Worth noting for this clonotype: At one of its ends the junction is not consistent with the germline gene, which may arise from a read error. The rearrangement joins TRBV29-1 to TRBJ2-5, with unresolved D. The CDR3 has 13 amino acids. The germline V gene has CDR1 SQVTM and CDR2 ANQGSEA. The CDR3 region is CSVGRAFRETQYF. The CDR3 DNA is TGCAGCGTTGGCCGGGCGTTCCGAGAGACCCAATACTTC.

In the case of this clonotype: It may be a read error: a sequence one base away is much more abundant. CDR3 sequence: CSALGASSTVTQYF. The CDR3 DNA reads TGCAGTGCTCTAGGGGCATCTAGCACAGTTACGCAGTATTTT. The J gene is TRBJ2-3, the V gene TRBV20-1, with D tentatively TRBD1 or TRBD2 (5 bases each). The CDR3 is 14 residues long. Looked up from germline, CDR1 is DFQATT and CDR2 is SNEGSKA (reference sequence).

A note on this clonotype: A read error may explain this, as a much larger clone is one base away. The chain recombines TRBV28 with TRBJ2-7; D uncertain. Germline CDR1 and CDR2: MDHEN and SYDVKM. The CDR3 consists of 12 residues. The CDR3 bases are TGTACCAGCAGTTTGCAGCTTTACGAGCAGTACTTC. It encodes CTSSLQLYEQYF.

This chain uses TRBV6-2 or TRBV6-3 with TRBJ2-7; maybe TRBD1 (5 bases). The CDR3 length is 15 residues. Germline CDR1 is MNHEY and CDR2 is SVGEGT. V was shortened by 4 bases and J by 7 bases, with 20 bases between the two germline ends. CDR3 nucleotides: TGTGCCAGCAGTTGCGGACATGGCAAAGTTCGAGAGCAGTACTTC. It codes for CASSCGHGKVREQYF.

Note on this clonotype: At one of its ends the junction is not consistent with the germline gene, which may arise from a read error. V is TRBV11-2 and J is TRBJ2-3; tentatively, D is TRBD1 (6 bases). The CDR3 totals 15 residues. Germline V gene data show CDR1 as SGHAT and CDR2 as FQNNGV. The chain's CDR3 is CASSLGTRGKDTRYF. CDR3 nucleotide sequence: TGTGCCAGCAGCCTAGGGACAAGGGGAAAGGATACGCGGTATTTT.

A remark on this clonotype: Just one base apart from a much larger clone, this may be a read error. The rearrangement links TRBV20-1 to TRBJ2-7; 9 nucleotides line up with TRBD2. CDR3 length: 14 amino acids. With 5 bases clipped from V and 4 bases from J, the junction kept 9 bases outside the gene matches. CDR1 and CDR2 (germline): DFQATT, SNEGSKA (reference sequence). CDR3 amino acids: CSAGISGGKYEQYF. In nucleotides, the CDR3 is TGCAGTGCTGGGATAAGCGGGGGGAAATACGAGCAGTACTTC.

Note on this clonotype: The germline gene is not matched at one end of the junction; a read error may be the cause. The chain uses TRBV5-1 and TRBJ2-1; TRBD2 matches 14 bases. Per the germline V gene, CDR1 is SGHRS and CDR2 is YFSETQ. The CDR3 has 17 residues. The CDR3 loop reads CTSSFGLAGGIVDEQFF. The CDR3 DNA sequence: TGCACCAGCAGCTTCGGACTAGCGGGGGGTATAGTTGATGAGCAGTTCTTC. Full variable domain (rest looked up from reference TRBV5-1 and TRBJ2-1): KAGVTQTPRYLIKTRGQQVTLSCSPISGHRSVSWYQQTPGQGLQFLFEYFSETQRNKGNFPGRFSGRQFSNSRSEMNVSTLELGDSALYLCTSSFGLAGGIVDEQFFGPGTRLTVL.

On this clonotype: This may stem from a read error, because a much larger clone lies one nucleotide away. The chain uses TRBV5-4 and TRBJ2-5; TRBD1 matches 12 bases. The germline CDR1 and CDR2 sequences are SGHNT and YYREEE (reference sequence). The CDR3 runs to 17 residues. CDR3 in amino acids: CVSSRGQGAALSETQYF. The CDR3 region has the DNA TGTGTCAGCAGCCGGGGACAGGGGGCGGCTCTTTCGGAGACCCAGTACTTC.

A remark on this clonotype: One junction end disagrees with the germline gene, perhaps due to a read error. J is TRBJ2-1 and V is TRBV4-3; D uncertain. Germline V gene lookup returns CDR1 LGHNA and CDR2 YSLEER. There are 15 residues in the CDR3. In DNA form, the CDR3 reads TGCGCCAGCAGCCAAGATCCAAGGTGGATGAATGAGCAGTTTTTC. This codes for CASSQDPRWMNEQFF.

This chain links TRBV25-1 with TRBJ1-1; D perhaps matches TRBD1 (5 bases). The germline gives CDR1 MGHDK, CDR2 SYGVNS. This CDR3 is built from 12 residues. With 6 bases removed from V and 5 bases from J, the gap between germline ends came to 10 bases. Here the CDR3 reads CASRVSGTEAFF. CDR3 DNA: TGTGCCAGCAGGGTATCAGGGACTGAAGCTTTCTTT.

Points on this clonotype: A much larger clonotype is one base distant, so this may be a read error. V usage is TRBV6-1 and J usage is TRBJ1-1, with TRBD1 matching 9 bases. CDR3 length: 16 residues. The germline V gene encodes CDR1 MNHNS and CDR2 SASEGT. V gave up 4 bases and J gave up 1 base; unmatched junction bases: 7. This CDR3 is CASSGTGVVRNTEAFF. CDR3 DNA sequence: TGTGCCAGCAGTGGGACAGGGGTGGTTAGGAACACTGAAGCTTTCTTT.

Note on this clonotype: A read error may produce the germline difference seen at one junction end. The chain combines TRBV28 with TRBJ2-7; D ambiguous. The CDR3 length is 13 residues. The germline V gene has CDR1 MDHEN and CDR2 SYDVKM. The CDR3 sequence is CVSSRNFGYEQYF. Here the CDR3 DNA reads TGTGTCAGCTCTCGGAACTTCGGATACGAGCAGTACTTC.

Points on this clonotype: Since no conserved phenylalanine or tryptophan closes the CDR3, a read error is the likely cause. The V call is TRBV6-1, the J call TRBJ1-1; 8 nucleotides line up with TRBD1. Germline V gene data show CDR1 as MNHNS and CDR2 as SASEGT. CDR3 size: 13 residues. CDR3 DNA: TGTGTCAGCCAAATCGACAGGGGAACTGAAGCTTTCATT. This translates into CVSQIDRGTEAFI.

About this clonotype itself: Germline and junction disagree at one end, which may indicate a read error. The genes are TRBV29-1 and TRBJ2-3; the match to TRBD1 covers 10 bases. Germline CDR1 and CDR2: SQVTM and ANQGSEA. CDR3 length: 15 residues. The CDR3, as DNA: TGCAGTTTTGAAGTAAGGGACAGGGGAACAGATACACAGTATTTT. This translates into CSFEVRDRGTDTQYF.

Points on this clonotype: The junction shows a germline mismatch at one end, possibly a read error. The chain recombines TRBV20-1 with TRBJ1-6; D unresolved. This CDR3 is 13 amino acids long. The germline CDR1 and CDR2 sequences are DFQATT and SNEGSKA (reference sequence). CDR3: CCAGQTGGSPLHF. The CDR3 nucleotides read TGCTGTGCTGGTCAGACCGGTGGTTCACCCCTCCACTTT.